This T cell receptor beta chain was sequenced during a study of T cell repertoires in aging, cancer and after chemotherapy. Across the study: Roughly 10 million TCR reads made up the full dataset.

Study-level results: In each cancer cohort, median generation probability increased across chemotherapy, suggesting thymic output rebounded. In cancer patients, declining TCR diversity with age involved lost richness and lost evenness.

The template was genomic DNA from peripheral blood, not RNA. Germline V lookup: CDR1 SGHRS, CDR2 YFSETQ. V lost 4 bases, J lost 4 bases, and 4 bases stayed unmatched. There are 13 residues in the CDR3. Multiplex touch-down PCR with TRB-A/B primers amplified rearranged V-D-J TRB sequences. TCRdb called the multiplex PCR reads again in MiXCR, with one record for every CDR3 protein. The sample holds 13,000 or so distinct CDR3 sequences; under 30% are singletons and the top ten take 2% to 3%. This clonotype was found a few times. Its antigen is not known. The sequence came from a human donor in good health. The sequencing sample was made of blood. J is TRBJ2-5 and V is TRBV5-1; 7 nucleotides line up with TRBD2. The CDR3 DNA is TGCGCCAGCAGCGGGGGGGAAGGAGAGACCCAGTACTTC. Its protein is CASSGGEGETQYF.